Presented here are 23 T cell receptor beta chains from one specimen sequenced in a study of neurological immune-mediated disorders. As to time point: longitudinal time-point 3. TCRdb processed the 5' RACE reads anew with MiXCR; each CDR3 protein has one entry. Of some 55,000 distinct CDR3 sequences listed, approximately 9.2% are singletons. The material sequenced was PBMCs. These receptors were taken from a woman aged 35 to 49 in good health.

This clonotype was observed at least ten times. The chain is built from TRBV6-2 or TRBV6-3 and TRBJ1-5, with D possibly being TRBD1 (5 bases). Germline V CDR1 and CDR2: MNHEY, SVGEGT. The CDR3 is 16 amino acids. Deletions cut 2 bases from V and 2 bases from J, with 13 bases between. The CDR3 bases are TGTGCCAGCAGTTACGCGGGGCACAGAGGCAATCAGCCCCAGCATTTT. Residues: CASSYAGHRGNQPQHF.

This clonotype has at least ten counts. V usage is TRBV7-6 and J usage is TRBJ2-3; TRBD2 matches at 9 bases. V lost 5 bases to trimming and J lost 4 bases; unmatched junction nucleotides: 7. CDR1 SGHVS and CDR2 FNYEAQ come from the germline V gene. The CDR3 sequence is 15 residues long. DNA of the CDR3: TGTGCCAGCAGCCTCTCTGCGGGGGGGCCAGATACGCAGTATTTT. Translation gives CASSLSAGGPDTQYF.

This clonotype has a count of ten or more. V gene TRBV12-3 or TRBV12-4 combines with J gene TRBJ2-1; no firm D call. This CDR3 region has 12 residues. The germline V and J ends were trimmed by 3 bases and 9 bases, with 9 bases remaining between them. CDR3 in DNA: TGTGCCAGCAGTTTCCAGCTTCGTGAGCAGTTCTTC. The encoded protein is CASSFQLREQFF.

This clonotype was observed many times. The chain links TRBV20-1 to TRBJ1-5, with 7 bases that match TRBD1. There are 13 residues in the CDR3. The germline V gene has CDR1 DFQATT and CDR2 SNEGSKA (reference sequence). Trimming cost V 3 bases and J 1 base; bases outside gene matches: 0. Here the CDR3 reads CSARTGSNQPQHF. The CDR3 DNA is TGCAGTGCTAGGACAGGGAGCAATCAGCCCCAGCATTTT.

This clonotype was observed at least ten times. This chain uses TRBV20-1 with TRBJ1-1; 7 bases line up with TRBD1. Looked up from germline, CDR1 is DFQATT and CDR2 is SNEGSKA (reference sequence). J gave up 0 bases and V 3 bases, and 4 bases lay outside the gene matches. This CDR3 spans 14 amino acids. The CDR3 sequence is CSARPTGLNTEAFF. Written as DNA, the CDR3 is TGCAGTGCTAGGCCGACAGGGTTGAACACTGAAGCTTTCTTT.

This clonotype appeared many times. The CDR3 coding sequence is TGTGCCACCAGTGATTCCGGGACCTTCAAGCCCCAGCATTTT. Its protein product is CATSDSGTFKPQHF. This chain links TRBV24-1 with TRBJ1-5; TRBD1 might be the D (5 bases). The V gene's germline CDR1 is KGHDR and CDR2 SFDVKD. CDR3 length equals 14 residues. Trimming stripped 2 bases from V and 8 bases from J, with 12 bases between.

This clonotype was recorded at least ten times. The J gene is TRBJ1-2, the V gene TRBV5-1; 10 bases align to TRBD1. After removal of 4 bases from V and 2 bases from J, the junction contained 5 bases not matched to a gene. The length of the CDR3 is 15 residues. Germline CDR1 SGHRS, CDR2 YFSETQ. The CDR3, as DNA: TGCGCCAGCAGCCCGACAGGGGGCGGGAACTATGGCTACACCTTC. Translation gives CASSPTGGGNYGYTF.

For this clonotype: This may arise from a read error, as a much more abundant clone is one base away. V is TRBV29-1 and J is TRBJ1-1; D uncertain. The CDR3 is 13 residues long. Germline V lookup: CDR1 SQVTM, CDR2 ANQGSEA. Trimming cost V 4 bases and J 1 base, with 10 bases left between them. CDR3 region: CSVATMGNTEAFF. In DNA, the CDR3 is TGCAGCGTTGCCACGATGGGGAACACTGAAGCTTTCTTT. The variable domain in full, with the rest retrieved from reference TRBV29-1 and TRBJ1-1, is SAVISQKPSRDICQRGTSLTIQCQVDSQVTMMFWYRQQPGQSLTLIATANQGSEATYESGFVIDKFPISRPNLTFSTLTVSNMSPEDSSIYLCSVATMGNTEAFFGQGTRLTVV.

This clonotype was seen repeatedly, ten times or more. The rearrangement links TRBV12-3 or TRBV12-4 to TRBJ2-5; TRBD1 agrees at 7 bases. V dropped 5 bases and J dropped 5; count of bases not matched to a gene: 8. The length of the CDR3 is 14 residues. CDR3 amino acids: CASSAWDSGETQYF. For the CDR3, the DNA is TGTGCCAGCAGTGCCTGGGACAGTGGGGAGACCCAGTACTTC.

This clonotype was counted many times. The CDR3: CAISKGQGEEGYTF. CDR3 sequence (DNA): TGTGCCATCAGTAAAGGACAGGGTGAGGAGGGCTACACCTTC. This rearrangement joins TRBV10-3 to TRBJ1-2, with TRBD1 identical over 8 bases. V was pared by 5 bases and J by 8 bases, with 10 bases of the junction left unmatched. The germline V gene has CDR1 ENHRY and CDR2 SYGVKD. The CDR3 covers 14 residues.

In this sample, this clonotype turned up many times. The V call is TRBV24-1, the J call TRBJ2-1; D not certain. The length of the CDR3 is 11 residues. The germline CDR1 and CDR2 sequences are KGHDR and SFDVKD. V gave up 9 bases and J gave up 8 bases, with 10 bases separating them. DNA for the CDR3: TGTGCCACCTCCAGAGGCGATGAGCAGTTCTTC. Its protein is CATSRGDEQFF.

This clonotype has ten or more counts. CDR3 amino acids: CSARGGRSNQPQHF. The CDR3 DNA follows: TGCAGTGCCAGGGGGGGGCGCAGCAATCAGCCCCAGCATTTT. V gene TRBV20-1 combines with J gene TRBJ1-5; 7 nucleotides align to TRBD1. CDR3 length: 14 amino acids. The ends lost 6 bases at V and 1 base at J; junction bases unmatched: 6. The germline CDR1 and CDR2 sequences are DFQATT and SNEGSKA (reference sequence).

This clonotype was seen at least ten times. J is TRBJ2-7 and V is TRBV20-1, with D possibly matching TRBD1 (5 bases). This CDR3 is 14 amino acids long. Germline V gene data show CDR1 as DFQATT and CDR2 as SNEGSKA (reference sequence). V was clipped by 6 bases and J by 4 bases, with 19 bases between them. The CDR3 is CSARSRVRPYEQYF. For the CDR3, the DNA is TGCAGTGCGAGAAGCAGGGTTCGACCTTACGAGCAGTACTTC.

This clonotype turned up a few times. The rearrangement links TRBV14 to TRBJ2-7; possible D gene TRBD2, 6 bases. Germline CDR1 SGHDN, CDR2 FVKESK. This CDR3 has 16 residues. V shed 4 bases and J shed 8 bases, with 24 bases lying between them. CDR3 residues: CASSLKHSPGVGKQYF. The CDR3 nucleotides are TGTGCCAGCAGCCTAAAACACTCCCCGGGGGTGGGCAAGCAGTACTTC.

To note about this clonotype: This could be a read error, since a much larger clone is one nucleotide away. The chain carries TRBV27 and TRBJ1-1; D unresolved. The germline V gene has CDR1 MNHEY and CDR2 SMNVEV (reference sequence). V was pared by 0 bases and J by 1 base, with 9 bases between. The CDR3 runs 15 residues. The CDR3 loop reads CASSLSVYENTEAFF. CDR3 DNA sequence: TGTGCCAGCAGTTTATCAGTATACGAGAACACTGAAGCTTTCTTT.

In its sample, this clonotype was seen many times. This sequence joins TRBV7-8 and TRBJ2-1; D remains ambiguous. The CDR3 totals 14 residues. V lost 5 bases and J lost 0, with 8 bases in between. Germline V gives CDR1 SGHVS, CDR2 FQNEAQ. CDR3 sequence (DNA): TGTGCCAGCAGCCCCCGGCGCTCCTACAATGAGCAGTTCTTC. Its translation: CASSPRRSYNEQFF.

This clonotype was seen more than once but under ten times. The chain carries TRBV2 and TRBJ1-1; 8 positions match TRBD1. CDR3 length equals 14 residues. CDR1 and CDR2 from the germline V gene are SNHLY and FYNNEI. Trimming at V came to 10 bases and at J to 3 bases, leaving 10 bases not matched to a gene. This chain's CDR3 is CATTGTGIYTEAFF. The CDR3 nucleotides read TGTGCCACCACCGGGACAGGAATTTACACTGAAGCTTTCTTT.

This clonotype was seen many times. The gene calls are TRBV3-1 and TRBJ2-2; 8 bases align to TRBD2. This CDR3 comprises 20 residues. Germline trimming cut 4 bases from V and 6 bases from J; bases unmatched to any gene: 22. Germline V gene lookup returns CDR1 LGHDT and CDR2 YNNKEL (reference sequence). The DNA of the CDR3 is TGTGCCAGCAGCCCAGCGGGGGTAGCGGGGATAGTGAAGAAGGCCGGGGAGCTGTTTTTT. Translation: CASSPAGVAGIVKKAGELFF. Full variable domain (rest looked up from reference TRBV3-1 and TRBJ2-2): DTAVSQTPKYLVTQMGNDKSIKCEQNLGHDTMYWYKQDSKKFLKIMFSYNNKELIINETVPNRFSPKSPDKAHLNLHINSLELGDSAVYFCASSPAGVAGIVKKAGELFFGEGSRLTVL.

This clonotype was detected many times. J is TRBJ2-5 and V is TRBV14; D not resolved. Per germline, CDR1 SGHDN and CDR2 FVKESK. V lost 4 bases to trimming and J lost 5 bases, with 20 bases between them. CDR3 length: 16 amino acids. This chain's CDR3 is CASSPKTPKYGETQYF. The DNA of the CDR3 is TGTGCCAGCAGCCCTAAAACACCCAAATACGGGGAGACCCAGTACTTC.

There are many counts of this clonotype. The chain employs TRBV5-5 and TRBJ2-7; 8 positions match TRBD1. This CDR3 spans 14 amino acids. Germline CDR1 and CDR2: SGHKS and YYEKEE (reference sequence). The trim removed 4 bases at V and 8 bases at J, leaving 11 bases unmatched. The CDR3 DNA follows: TGTGCCAGCAGCGAAGGGACAGGCTCTAAGAAGCAGTACTTC. It yields the protein CASSEGTGSKKQYF.

This clonotype was seen many times. This chain joins TRBV5-1 and TRBJ2-6; 7 bases align to TRBD2. Germline V lookup: CDR1 SGHRS, CDR2 YFSETQ. V gave up 2 bases and J gave up 2 bases; unmatched junction bases: 13. CDR3 length: 19 residues. CDR3 coding DNA: TGCGCCAGCAGCTTAAACCTGCAGGCAGGGAGGGCTGGGGCCAACGTCCTGACTTTC. This encodes CASSLNLQAGRAGANVLTF.

This clonotype occurred many times. The chain joins TRBV2 to TRBJ1-2; 8 bases align to TRBD1. Trimming took 3 bases from V and 5 from J; bases not matched to a gene: 5. CDR1 and CDR2 (germline): SNHLY, FYNNEI. There are 14 residues in the CDR3. CDR3 amino acids: CASSEPGGGYGYTF. The CDR3 DNA is TGTGCCAGCAGTGAGCCAGGGGGCGGGTATGGCTACACCTTC.

This clonotype showed up many times. This sequence joins TRBV29-1 and TRBJ2-7, with D possibly matching TRBD2 (5 bases). Germline V CDR1 and CDR2: SQVTM, ANQGSEA. V dropped 4 bases and J dropped 0 bases, with 13 bases sitting between them. This CDR3 comprises 14 residues. The CDR3 DNA is TGCAGCGTTGTTGCCGGAGGCGGCTCCTACGAGCAGTACTTC. This translates into CSVVAGGGSYEQYF.